A single sample gave rise to the 7 T cell receptor beta chains below, sequenced in a study of shared clonotypes between healthy human individuals. This table comes from immunoSEQ multiplex PCR, and its TCRdb copy is limited to in-frame clones, with some not included. The data contain over a million clones, approximately 98% of them seen just once; the ten biggest clones take up roughly 0.4%. Sequenced material: naive CD4+ T cells sorted from blood. The sample's subset: CD45RA+ positively selected. These receptors came from a young man in good health.

V is TRBV14 and J is TRBJ2-1, with D perhaps matching TRBD2 (6 bases). The CDR3 is 16 amino acids. Deletions cut 1 base from V and 4 bases from J, with 14 bases between. Germline loops: CDR1 SGHDN, CDR2 FVKESK. This CDR3 is CASSQGPSVLYNEQFF. The CDR3 DNA sequence: TGTGCCAGCAGCCAAGGCCCTAGCGTACTTTACAATGAGCAGTTCTTC.

Points on this clone: Different DNA sequences within this sample yield the same CDR3. The genes are TRBV29-1 and TRBJ2-3; D is unresolved. CDR1 SQVTM and CDR2 ANQGSEA come from the germline V gene. The CDR3 contains 12 residues. V lost 4 bases and J lost 2, with 7 bases in between. CDR3 sequence (DNA): TGCAGCGTTGGAGGCTACACAGATACGCAGTATTTT. Translation gives CSVGGYTDTQYF.

This clone was seen once. The chain links TRBV4-3 to TRBJ2-7, with D perhaps TRBD1 (5 bases). Trimming took 1 base from V and 4 from J, leaving 14 bases between them. Germline V lookup: CDR1 LGHNA, CDR2 YSLEER. The CDR3 consists of 15 residues. The CDR3 nucleotides are TGCGCCAGCAGCCAAGGACAGTCTGTTACTTACGAGCAGTACTTC. Translation gives CASSQGQSVTYEQYF.

About this clone: Other DNA sequences within the sample encode an identical CDR3. The chain links TRBV5-1 to TRBJ1-5; 7 bases align to TRBD1. This CDR3 has 15 amino acids. Losses at the gene ends were 0 bases for V and 4 bases for J; bases not matched to a gene: 4. In germline, CDR1 is SGHRS, CDR2 YFSETQ. CDR3: CASSLGQGVNQPQHF. The CDR3 DNA is TGCGCCAGCAGCTTGGGCCAGGGGGTAAATCAGCCCCAGCATTTT.

The chain is built from TRBV6-5 and TRBJ2-1, with 7 bases lining up with TRBD2. CDR3 length: 15 residues. Germline CDR1 reads MNHEY; CDR2 reads SVGAGI. V gave up 7 bases and J gave up 6 bases; unmatched junction bases: 12. The DNA for the CDR3 is TGTGCCAGCACCCCGGGACTTTCGGGGGGCAATGAGCAGTTCTTC. Encoded protein: CASTPGLSGGNEQFF.

The V and J genes are TRBV6-5 and TRBJ2-5, with a possible D match to TRBD1 (7 bases). Germline assignment: CDR1 MNHEY and CDR2 SVGAGI. Between the trimmed V and J ends, which lost 7 bases and 5 bases, there was a span of 20 bases. This CDR3 spans 15 amino acids. In DNA form, the CDR3 reads TGTGCCAGCATTAAGCAGACAGGGAGGACGGAGACCCAGTACTTC. Translation: CASIKQTGRTETQYF.

This CDR3 is CASSPAIVGETQYF. CDR3 coding DNA: TGTGCCAGCAGTCCAGCTATTGTCGGGGAGACCCAGTACTTC. J is TRBJ2-7 and V is TRBV28; D is unclear. The end of the DNA is better explained by TRBJ2-5, so the J call may be wrong. The CDR3 consists of 14 residues. Germline CDR1 MDHEN, CDR2 SYDVKM.